This T cell receptor (beta chain) emerged from a study of T-cell memory formation after mild COVID-19. J was trimmed by 2 bases and V by 4 bases; bases with no gene match: 2. From germline, CDR1 is SGHTA and CDR2 FQGNSA. The CDR3 spans 15 residues. TCRdb fed the 5' RACE reads into MiXCR, producing one record per CDR3 protein. The data show under 250,000 distinct CDR3 sequences, about 16% seen once. This clonotype turned up a few times. The origin of this receptor is an adult woman who had mild COVID-19 (a few samples of this study predate the infection). Cell type and time point are not known. The sequencing sample was made of PBMCs or a T cell subset sorted from them (not recorded which). This chain connects TRBV7-2 to TRBJ2-1; 10 bases line up with TRBD2. The CDR3 is CASSSSGGPYNEQFF. The CDR3 coding sequence is TGTGCCAGCAGCTCTAGCGGGGGACCCTACAATGAGCAGTTCTTC.